The present TCR beta chain was sequenced within a study of blood T cells in healthy people across ages. Findings and limits, study-wide: Per million T cells, TCR beta diversity dropped roughly linearly as age increased.

Concerning this clonotype: What it binds is not known.

PCR was performed a second time for about 6 to 12 cycles using a sample-barcoded 5' primer and a J-beta primer mix. Each CDR3 protein is one row after TCRdb ran MiXCR on the 5' RACE reads. The table includes about 1 million distinct CDR3 sequences, roughly 24% detected once. The sample was also reused in another study, on T cells of mothers and their children.

This receptor was obtained from a girl aged 2-10 years in good health. Sequenced sample: blood.

CDR3 sequence: CASNLTPLEAQYF. The DNA for the CDR3 is TGTGCCAGCAACCTTACACCACTCGAGGCCCAGTACTTC. The chain links TRBV6-6 to TRBJ2-5; D not resolved. Looked up from germline, CDR1 is MNHNY and CDR2 is SVGAGI (reference sequence). There are 13 residues in the CDR3. The V end lost 7 bases, the J end lost 9 bases, and 18 bases lay between the germline ends.